The entry that follows covers one TCR gamma chain sequence. One end of the junction is discordant with germline, which a read error may explain. Additional DNA sequences in this sample encode the identical CDR3. TCRdb reanalysed the RT-PCR reads via CATT. The table records 450 to 550 gamma-chain clones, almost 70% of them present only once. These data originate in a study of gamma-delta T cells after stem cell transplantation. The CDR3 length is 16 residues. Germline V gene sequence: CDR1 GITISATS, CDR2 ISYDGTV (reference sequence). This chain connects TRGV9 to TRGJP. Since TCRdb gives no J gene, matching the DNA to germline was used here to assign it. Source material: gamma-delta T cells. This sequence originates from a human donor. It is not recorded whose cells these are; they may come from a transplant donor. CDR3 DNA sequence: TGTGCCTTGTGGGAGGTACAAGAGTTGGGCAAAAAAAACAAGGTATTT. It specifies CALWEVQELGKKNKVF.